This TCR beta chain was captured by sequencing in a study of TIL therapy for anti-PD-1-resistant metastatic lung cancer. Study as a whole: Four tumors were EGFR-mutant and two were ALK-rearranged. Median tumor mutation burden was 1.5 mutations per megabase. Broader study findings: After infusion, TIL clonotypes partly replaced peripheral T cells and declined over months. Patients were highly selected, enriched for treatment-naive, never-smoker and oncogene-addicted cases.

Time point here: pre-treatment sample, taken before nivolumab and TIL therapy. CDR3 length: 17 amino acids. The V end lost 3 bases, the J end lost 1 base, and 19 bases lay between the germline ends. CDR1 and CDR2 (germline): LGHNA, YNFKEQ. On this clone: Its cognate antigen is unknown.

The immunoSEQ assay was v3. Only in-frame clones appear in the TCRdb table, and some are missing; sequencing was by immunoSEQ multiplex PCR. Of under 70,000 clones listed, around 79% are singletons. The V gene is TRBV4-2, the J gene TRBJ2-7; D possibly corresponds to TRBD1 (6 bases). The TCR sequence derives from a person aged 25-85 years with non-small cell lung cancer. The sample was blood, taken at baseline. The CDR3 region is CASSQNSPTGLSYEQYF. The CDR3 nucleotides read TGTGCCAGCAGCCAGAACTCCCCTACAGGGTTGTCCTACGAGCAGTACTTC.